The rows below give T cell receptor beta chains drawn from one sample of a study of cytomegalovirus exposure and HLA in healthy donors. Profiling relied on immunoSEQ multiplex PCR, and the TCRdb table lists in-frame clones only, not all of them. The table lists approximately 300,000 clones, just over 85% of them singletons, with around 0.84% in the top ten. Specimen: PBMCs. Receptors were obtained from a young woman in good health and CMV-seronegative. CDR3s include the opening cysteine and the closing phenylalanine or tryptophan. The D gene is left open where the match is weak. The size entry is marked missing in some rows and otherwise reads once, few, many or a size class.

v_gene	d_gene	j_gene	abundance	CDR3nt	CDR3aa
TRBV4-3	TRBD2	TRBJ2-7	NA	TGCGCCAGCAGCCAAGGGGAGGGGACCTCCTACGAGCAGTACTTC	CASSQGEGTSYEQYF
TRBV28	NA	TRBJ2-5	NA	TGTGCCAGCAGTTTCGCGGGAAGGGTCCAAGAGACCCAGTACTTC	CASSFAGRVQETQYF
TRBV11-2	TRBD1	TRBJ2-7	NA	TGTGCCAGCAGCCGAGACAGGGAGTCCCACGAGCAGTACTTC	CASSRDRESHEQYF
TRBV7-9	TRBD2	TRBJ2-1	NA	TGTGCCAGCAGTGCCAGGGGCGGGAGGTCCTACAATGAGCAGTTCTTC	CASSARGGRSYNEQFF
TRBV11-2	TRBD1	TRBJ1-2	few	TGTGCCAGCAGCCGGGACAGGGCTGCTGGCTACACCTTC	CASSRDRAAGYTF
TRBV6-1	NA	TRBJ1-5	once	TGTGCCAGCACATGGGGCCTCGGTAGCAATCAGCCCCAGCATTTT	CASTWGLGSNQPQHF
TRBV7-2	TRBD1	TRBJ2-5	NA	TGTGCCAGCTTTCGGGCAGGGGGCGCGAAGACCCAGTACTTC	CASFRAGGAKTQYF
TRBV5-1	TRBD1	TRBJ1-1	NA	TGCGCCAGCAGCTCAGACAGGGAACGGGCTGAAGCTTTCTTT	CASSSDRERAEAFF
TRBV2	TRBD2	TRBJ2-2	NA	TGTGCCAGCAGACGCGGACTAGCCGGCACCGGGGAGCTGTTTTTT	CASRRGLAGTGELFF
TRBV5-1	NA	TRBJ2-7	few	TGCGCCAGCAGCTTGGCTTCTGAGCCCTACGAGCAGTACTTC	CASSLASEPYEQYF
TRBV7-2	NA	TRBJ2-5	NA	TGTGCCAGCAGCGCGGCTAGTAAAGAGACCCAGTACTTC	CASSAASKETQYF
TRBV27	TRBD1	TRBJ2-7	NA	TGTGCCAGCAGTTTAACTCAGGGGGTTAACTACGAGCAGTACTTC	CASSLTQGVNYEQYF
TRBV7-2	NA	TRBJ1-1	NA	TGTGCCAGCAGCTTAGAGGGGCGGACGGCTTTCTTT	CASSLEGRTAFF
TRBV5-1	NA	TRBJ2-7	once	TGCGCCAGCAGCTTTCGGGACGAGCAGTACTTC	CASSFRDEQYF
TRBV29-1	NA	TRBJ2-7	NA	TGCAGCGTTGGACAGACTGGGATCACCGAGCAGTACTTC	CSVGQTGITEQYF
TRBV5-1	NA	TRBJ1-2	NA	TGCGCCAGCAGCGGCGAGGGAGGGAAGTATGGCTACACCTTC	CASSGEGGKYGYTF
TRBV21-1	NA	TRBJ1-1	NA	TGTGCCAGCAGCCTTGTCGCGGGGGCTTTAGCTTTCTTT	CASSLVAGALAFF
TRBV5-5	TRBD2	TRBJ2-3	NA	TGTGCCAGCAGCTTGGGGCTAGCGGGAGGGACAGATACGCAGTATTTT	CASSLGLAGGTDTQYF
TRBV28	NA	TRBJ2-5	NA	TGTGCCAGCAGTTACACCAGGGTGGGTGAGACCCAGTACTTC	CASSYTRVGETQYF
TRBV2	TRBD1	TRBJ1-1	once	TGTGCCAGCAGTCGACAGGGGGTTGCTGAAGCTTTCTTT	CASSRQGVAEAFF
TRBV5-1	NA	TRBJ1-2	NA	TGCGCCAGCAGCTTGGCCGGAGCCGATGGCTACACCTTC	CASSLAGADGYTF
TRBV5-5	TRBD2	TRBJ2-1	once	TGTGCCAGCAGCTTCTGGACTGGACTAGCGGGCGTTGAGCAGTTCTTC	CASSFWTGLAGVEQFF
TRBV5-1	TRBD1	TRBJ2-7	NA	TGCGCCAGCAGCTCCTCCGGGACAGGGAGGTACGAGCAGTACTTC	CASSSSGTGRYEQYF
TRBV25-1	NA	TRBJ1-3	once	TGTGCCAGCAGTGTAGGGGTCGGGTTTGATTTT	CASSVGVGFDF
TRBV4-1	TRBD1	TRBJ1-1	NA	TGCGCCAGCAGCCCGACCCCAGGGGGGACTGAAGCTTTCTTT	CASSPTPGGTEAFF